Listed below are T cell receptor beta chains from one sample, sequenced in a study of regulatory T cells in long-lasting Graves disease. TCRdb used MiXCR to reprocess the multiplex PCR reads, holding one entry per CDR3 protein. The sample yields approximately 360,000 distinct CDR3 sequences, more than 20% seen once. Sequencing used peripheral blood mononuclear cells (PBMCs), obtained when the disease was refractory, from a patient treated with antithyroid drugs. The receptors were gathered from a woman aged 40 to 50 with Graves disease. Each CDR3 is given with its conserved first and last residue. A D gene is named only where the DNA matches it firmly. Size tells how often a clone was seen (once, few, many) or the class of an expanded clone, and some rows leave it out.

d_call: TRBD2
clone_size: few
j_call: TRBJ2-2
v_call: TRBV20-1
cdr3_nt: TGCAGTGCTAGAAGCGGGACTTACACCGGGGAGCTGTTTTTT
cdr3_aa: CSARSGTYTGELFF

d_call: .
clone_size: .
j_call: TRBJ2-7
v_call: TRBV28
cdr3_nt: TGTGCCAGCGGTACCCGGGAGTCCTACCGATACGAGCAGTACTTC
cdr3_aa: CASGTRESYRYEQYF

d_call: TRBD1
clone_size: few
j_call: TRBJ2-7
v_call: TRBV20-1
cdr3_nt: TGCAGTGCTGACAGGGGCGGCGAGCAGTACTTC
cdr3_aa: CSADRGGEQYF

d_call: TRBD2
clone_size: .
j_call: TRBJ2-3
v_call: TRBV29-1
cdr3_nt: TGCAGCGTTGCCGGGACTAGCGGGATTCGCACAGATACGCAGTATTTT
cdr3_aa: CSVAGTSGIRTDTQYF

d_call: .
clone_size: few
j_call: TRBJ2-1
v_call: TRBV6-1
cdr3_nt: TGTGCCAGCAGTACCCCGGAGGGGGGCAATGAGCAGTTCTTC
cdr3_aa: CASSTPEGGNEQFF

d_call: .
clone_size: many
j_call: TRBJ1-6
v_call: TRBV28
cdr3_nt: TGTGCCGTCGCGTCCTATAATTCACCCCTCCACTTT
cdr3_aa: CAVASYNSPLHF

d_call: .
clone_size: .
j_call: TRBJ2-7
v_call: TRBV5-6
cdr3_nt: TGTGCCAGCAGTTTCCGGGACATAAACTCCTACGAGCAGTACTTC
cdr3_aa: CASSFRDINSYEQYF

d_call: .
clone_size: many
j_call: TRBJ1-5
v_call: TRBV12-5
cdr3_nt: TGTGCTAGTGGGGTCTCCAATCAGCCCCAGCATTTT
cdr3_aa: CASGVSNQPQHF

d_call: .
clone_size: many
j_call: TRBJ1-5
v_call: TRBV28
cdr3_nt: TGTGCCAGCAGTTCTCTGGGGGGGGCACGAAGTCAGCCCCAGCATTTT
cdr3_aa: CASSSLGGARSQPQHF

d_call: TRBD2
clone_size: few
j_call: TRBJ2-7
v_call: TRBV30
cdr3_nt: TGTGCCTGGCACAAACTAGCGGGAGGTGAGCAGTACTTC
cdr3_aa: CAWHKLAGGEQYF

d_call: TRBD2
clone_size: many
j_call: TRBJ2-7
v_call: TRBV12-3/TRBV12-4
cdr3_nt: TGTGCCAGCAAGACCGGGACTAGCGGTTACGAGCAGTACTTC
cdr3_aa: CASKTGTSGYEQYF

d_call: TRBD2
clone_size: once
j_call: TRBJ2-1
v_call: TRBV6-2/TRBV6-3
cdr3_nt: TGTGCCAGCACTCCTAGTGTAGCGGGAGGGTTGGGTGAGCAGTTCTTC
cdr3_aa: CASTPSVAGGLGEQFF

d_call: TRBD1
clone_size: .
j_call: TRBJ1-1
v_call: TRBV6-1
cdr3_nt: TGTGCCAGCGCAAGACAGGGTGAAGCTTTCTTT
cdr3_aa: CASARQGEAFF

d_call: TRBD1
clone_size: many
j_call: TRBJ2-7
v_call: TRBV28
cdr3_nt: TGTGCCAGCAGTTTTTTATCGGGACAGCTATACGAGCAGTACTTC
cdr3_aa: CASSFLSGQLYEQYF

d_call: .
clone_size: few
j_call: TRBJ1-2
v_call: TRBV10-2
cdr3_nt: TGCGCCAGCAGTGCCCAGGGGCTTTATGGCTACACCTTC
cdr3_aa: CASSAQGLYGYTF

d_call: .
clone_size: .
j_call: TRBJ2-7
v_call: TRBV2
cdr3_nt: TGTGCCAGCCTTGTCGAAGAATACGAGCAGTACTTC
cdr3_aa: CASLVEEYEQYF

d_call: .
clone_size: .
j_call: TRBJ1-1
v_call: TRBV12-3/TRBV12-4
cdr3_nt: TGTGCCAGCGCCTCTCAGCCGGGGGGTTCAGCTTTCTTT
cdr3_aa: CASASQPGGSAFF

d_call: .
clone_size: .
j_call: TRBJ1-3
v_call: TRBV5-5
cdr3_nt: TGTGCCAGCAGCCCCTCGAGCTCTGGAAACACCATATATTTT
cdr3_aa: CASSPSSSGNTIYF

d_call: .
clone_size: few
j_call: TRBJ1-1
v_call: TRBV19
cdr3_nt: TGTGCCAGTAGTCCCCCGGCAGGGAGGCACACTGAAGCTTTCTTT
cdr3_aa: CASSPPAGRHTEAFF